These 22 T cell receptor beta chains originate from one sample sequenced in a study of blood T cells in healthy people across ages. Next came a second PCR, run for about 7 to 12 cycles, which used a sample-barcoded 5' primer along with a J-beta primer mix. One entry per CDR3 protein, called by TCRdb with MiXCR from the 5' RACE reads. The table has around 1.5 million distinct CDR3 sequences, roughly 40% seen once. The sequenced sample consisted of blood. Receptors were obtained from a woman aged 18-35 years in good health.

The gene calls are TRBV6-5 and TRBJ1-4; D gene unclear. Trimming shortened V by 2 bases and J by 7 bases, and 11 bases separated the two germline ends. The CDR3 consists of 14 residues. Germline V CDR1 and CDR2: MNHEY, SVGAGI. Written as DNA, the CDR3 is TGTGCCAGCAGTTACGAGGCTTGGAGTGAAAAACTGTTTTTT. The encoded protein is CASSYEAWSEKLFF.

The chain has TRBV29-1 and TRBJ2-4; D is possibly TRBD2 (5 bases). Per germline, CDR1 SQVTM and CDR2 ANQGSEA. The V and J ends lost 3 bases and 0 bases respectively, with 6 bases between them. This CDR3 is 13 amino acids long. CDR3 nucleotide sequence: TGCAGCGTTGAGGGAGTAGCCAAAAACATTCAGTACTTC. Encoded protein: CSVEGVAKNIQYF.

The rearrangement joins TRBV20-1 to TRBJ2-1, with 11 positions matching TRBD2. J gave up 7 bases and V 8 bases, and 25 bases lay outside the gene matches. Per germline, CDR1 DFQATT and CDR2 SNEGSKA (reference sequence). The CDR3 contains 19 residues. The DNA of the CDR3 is TGCAGTATATTAGCGGGGGGGCTCCGGGGAAATCCTGAACCTAATGAGCAGTTCTTC. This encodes CSILAGGLRGNPEPNEQFF.

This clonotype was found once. The CDR3 loop reads CASSSNPPGQGTEAFF. The CDR3 DNA reads as TGTGCCAGCAGCTCCAATCCTCCGGGACAGGGGACTGAAGCTTTCTTT. The chain has TRBV7-3 and TRBJ1-1; 10 positions agree with TRBD1. This CDR3 spans 16 amino acids. Germline V gene data show CDR1 as SGHTA and CDR2 as FQGTGA. With 4 bases clipped from V and 5 bases from J, the junction kept 10 bases outside the gene matches.

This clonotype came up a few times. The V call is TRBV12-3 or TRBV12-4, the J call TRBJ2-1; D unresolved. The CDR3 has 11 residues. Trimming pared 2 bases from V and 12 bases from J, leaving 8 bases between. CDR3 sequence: CASSLIGGQFF. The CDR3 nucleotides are TGTGCCAGCAGTTTAATAGGTGGGCAGTTCTTC.

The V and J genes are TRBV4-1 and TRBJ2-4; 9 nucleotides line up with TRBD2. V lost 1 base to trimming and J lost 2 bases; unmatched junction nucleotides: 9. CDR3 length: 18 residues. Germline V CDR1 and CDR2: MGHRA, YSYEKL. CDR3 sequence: CASSQGSPAGGPKNIQYF. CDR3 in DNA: TGCGCCAGCAGCCAAGGGTCCCCCGCGGGGGGGCCCAAAAACATTCAGTACTTC.

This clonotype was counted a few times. The CDR3 coding sequence is TGTGCCAGCAGAAGAACAGGGGTCAATCAGCCCCAGCATTTT. Translated: CASRRTGVNQPQHF. The chain carries TRBV6-5 and TRBJ1-5, with TRBD1 matching over 7 bases. Trimming removed 6 bases from V and 3 bases from J; junction bases left unmatched: 5. Germline CDR1 reads MNHEY; CDR2 reads SVGAGI. There are 14 residues in the CDR3.

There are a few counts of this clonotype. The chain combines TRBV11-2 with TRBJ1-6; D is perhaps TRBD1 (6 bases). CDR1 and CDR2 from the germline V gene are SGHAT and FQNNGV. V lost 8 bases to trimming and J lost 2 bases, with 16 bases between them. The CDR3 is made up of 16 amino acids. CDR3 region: CASAFDRNPYNSPLHF. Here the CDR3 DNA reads TGTGCCAGCGCCTTTGACAGGAACCCCTATAATTCACCCCTCCACTTT. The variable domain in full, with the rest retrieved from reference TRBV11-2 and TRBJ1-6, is EAGVAQSPRYKIIEKRQSVAFWCNPISGHATLYWYQQILGQGPKLLIQFQNNGVVDDSQLPKDRFSAERLKGVDSTLKIQPAKLEDSAVYLCASAFDRNPYNSPLHFGNGTRLTVT.

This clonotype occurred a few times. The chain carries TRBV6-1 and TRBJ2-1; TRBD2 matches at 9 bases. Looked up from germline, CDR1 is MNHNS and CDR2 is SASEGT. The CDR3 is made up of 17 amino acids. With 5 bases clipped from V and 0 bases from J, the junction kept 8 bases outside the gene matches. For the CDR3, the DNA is TGTGCCAGCAGTCGGCGGACTAGCGCCGTCTCCTACAATGAGCAGTTCTTC. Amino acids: CASSRRTSAVSYNEQFF.

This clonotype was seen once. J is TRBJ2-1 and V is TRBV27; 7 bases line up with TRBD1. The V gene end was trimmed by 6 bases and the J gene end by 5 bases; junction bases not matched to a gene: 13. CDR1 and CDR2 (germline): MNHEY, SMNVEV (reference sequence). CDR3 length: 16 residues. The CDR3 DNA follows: TGTGCCAGCAGCCCCCCCCCGGGACAGCCCCACAATGAGCAGTTCTTC. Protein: CASSPPPGQPHNEQFF.

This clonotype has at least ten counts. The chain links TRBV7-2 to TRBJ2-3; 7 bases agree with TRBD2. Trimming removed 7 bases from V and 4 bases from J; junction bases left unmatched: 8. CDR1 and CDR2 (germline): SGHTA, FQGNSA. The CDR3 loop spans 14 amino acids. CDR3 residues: CASNLAVRADTQYF. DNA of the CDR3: TGTGCCAGCAACCTAGCGGTACGGGCAGATACGCAGTATTTT.

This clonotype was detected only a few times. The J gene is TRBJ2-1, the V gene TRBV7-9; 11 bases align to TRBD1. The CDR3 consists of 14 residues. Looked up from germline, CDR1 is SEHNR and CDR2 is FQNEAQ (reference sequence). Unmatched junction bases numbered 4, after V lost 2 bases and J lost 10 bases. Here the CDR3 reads CASSLSDRGHEQFF. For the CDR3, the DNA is TGTGCCAGCAGCTTATCGGACAGGGGGCACGAGCAGTTCTTC.

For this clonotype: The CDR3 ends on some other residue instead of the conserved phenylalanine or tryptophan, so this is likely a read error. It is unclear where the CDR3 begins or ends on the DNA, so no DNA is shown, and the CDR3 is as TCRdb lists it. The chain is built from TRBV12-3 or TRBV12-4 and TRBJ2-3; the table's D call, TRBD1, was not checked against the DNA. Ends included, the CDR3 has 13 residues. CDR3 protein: CASKTLTADVEYS.

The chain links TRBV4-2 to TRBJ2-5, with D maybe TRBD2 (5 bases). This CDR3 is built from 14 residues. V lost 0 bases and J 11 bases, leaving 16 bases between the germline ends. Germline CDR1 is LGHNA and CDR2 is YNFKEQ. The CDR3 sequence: CASSQEMSGNEQYF. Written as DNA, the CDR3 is TGTGCCAGCAGCCAAGAAATGTCGGGGAATGAGCAGTACTTC.

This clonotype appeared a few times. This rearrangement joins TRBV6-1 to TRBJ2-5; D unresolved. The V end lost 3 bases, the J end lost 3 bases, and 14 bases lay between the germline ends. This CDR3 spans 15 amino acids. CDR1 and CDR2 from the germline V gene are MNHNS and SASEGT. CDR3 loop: CASSDAVTVEETQYF. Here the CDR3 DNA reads TGTGCCAGCAGTGACGCGGTAACAGTAGAAGAGACCCAGTACTTC.

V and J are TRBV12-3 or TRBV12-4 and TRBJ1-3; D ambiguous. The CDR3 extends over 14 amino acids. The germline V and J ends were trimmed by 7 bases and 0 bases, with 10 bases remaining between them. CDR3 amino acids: CASTPQSSGNTIYF. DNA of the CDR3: TGTGCCAGCACCCCCCAGAGCTCTGGAAACACCATATATTTT.

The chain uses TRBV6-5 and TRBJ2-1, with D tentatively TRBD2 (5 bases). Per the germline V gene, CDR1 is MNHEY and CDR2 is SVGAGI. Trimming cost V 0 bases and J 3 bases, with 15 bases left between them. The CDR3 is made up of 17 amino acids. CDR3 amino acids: CASSYSRTLGDYNEQFF. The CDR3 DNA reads TGTGCCAGCAGTTACTCGAGGACCCTGGGAGACTACAATGAGCAGTTCTTC.

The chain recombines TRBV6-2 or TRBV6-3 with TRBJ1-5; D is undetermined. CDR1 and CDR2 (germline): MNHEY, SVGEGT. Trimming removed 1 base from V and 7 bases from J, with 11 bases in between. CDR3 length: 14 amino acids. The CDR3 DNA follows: TGTGCCAGCAGTTACTATCCGGGCAGCCAGCCCCAGCATTTT. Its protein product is CASSYYPGSQPQHF.

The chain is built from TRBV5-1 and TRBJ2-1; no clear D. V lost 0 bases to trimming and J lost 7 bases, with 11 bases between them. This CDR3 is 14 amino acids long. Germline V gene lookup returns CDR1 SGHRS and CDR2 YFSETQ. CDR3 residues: CASSLDPPLNEQFF. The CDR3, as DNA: TGCGCCAGCAGCTTGGACCCCCCGTTAAATGAGCAGTTCTTC. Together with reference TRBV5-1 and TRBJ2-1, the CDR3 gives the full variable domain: KAGVTQTPRYLIKTRGQQVTLSCSPISGHRSVSWYQQTPGQGLQFLFEYFSETQRNKGNFPGRFSGRQFSNSRSEMNVSTLELGDSALYLCASSLDPPLNEQFFGPGTRLTVL.

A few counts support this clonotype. Here the CDR3 reads CASSYSNQRGQPNKETQYF. In nucleotides, the CDR3 is TGTGCCAGCAGTTACTCGAATCAGCGGGGGCAACCCAATAAAGAGACCCAGTACTTC. This rearrangement joins TRBV6-7 to TRBJ2-5; 8 positions agree with TRBD2. TRBV6-7 is given ORF status, its function remaining uncertain. The CDR3 extends over 19 amino acids. V dropped 0 bases and J dropped 3; count of bases not matched to a gene: 15.

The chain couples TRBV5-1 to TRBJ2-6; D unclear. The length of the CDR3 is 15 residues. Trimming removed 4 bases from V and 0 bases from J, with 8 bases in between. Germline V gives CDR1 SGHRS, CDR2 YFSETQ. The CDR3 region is CASSPPPSGANVLTF. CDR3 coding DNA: TGCGCCAGCAGCCCCCCACCCTCTGGGGCCAACGTCCTGACTTTC.

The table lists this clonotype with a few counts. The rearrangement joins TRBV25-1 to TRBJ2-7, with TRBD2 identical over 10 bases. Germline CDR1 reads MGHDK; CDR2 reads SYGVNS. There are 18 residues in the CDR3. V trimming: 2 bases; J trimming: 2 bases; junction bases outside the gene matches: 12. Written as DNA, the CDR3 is TGTGCCAGCAGTGAAGGGATAGCGGGGGGTCTAAAGACCTACGAGCAGTACTTC. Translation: CASSEGIAGGLKTYEQYF.